The 26 T cell receptor beta chains presented below share a single source sample, sequenced in a study of OX40 agonist ivuxolimab in advanced cancers. Assay used: immunoSEQ multiplex PCR; TCRdb lists only in-frame clones, some missing. The sample lists roughly 79,000 clones; about 88% were seen once. The sequenced sample was CD4+ or CD8+ T cells sorted from blood, obtained in a trial of the OX40 agonist ivuxolimab. The source of these receptors is an adult with an advanced solid tumor such as melanoma, head and neck, liver or kidney cancer.

The genes are TRBV11-1 and TRBJ2-5, with D perhaps matching TRBD2 (6 bases). From germline, CDR1 is SGHAT and CDR2 FQDESV (reference sequence). CDR3 length equals 15 residues. The V end was cut by 5 bases, the J end by 4 bases, with 17 bases between. For the CDR3, the DNA is TGTGCCAGCAGCAGTAGACTAGTTTATGGAGAGACCCAGTACTTC. It codes for CASSSRLVYGETQYF.

This chain links TRBV6-6 with TRBJ2-5; 8 positions match TRBD2. The germline V gene has CDR1 MNHNY and CDR2 SVGAGI (reference sequence). The J segment lost 7 bases and the V segment lost 5 bases, leaving 6 bases of the junction unmatched. The CDR3 sequence is 13 residues long. CDR3 DNA: TGTGCCAGCAGTAAAGCGCGGGGGGTGACCCAGTACTTC. It is translated as CASSKARGVTQYF.

The chain recombines TRBV5-8 with TRBJ2-7; D remains unclear. The CDR3 has 15 residues. The germline CDR1 and CDR2 sequences are SGHTS and YDEGEE. V was shortened by 0 bases and J by 2 bases, with 12 bases between the two germline ends. CDR3 sequence (DNA): TGTGCCAGCAGCTTGGACGTCGACCTGACCTACGAGCAGTACTTC. Translated: CASSLDVDLTYEQYF.

The V gene is TRBV7-9, the J gene TRBJ2-7; TRBD1 aligns across 10 bases. This CDR3 spans 16 amino acids. Unmatched junction bases numbered 10, after V lost 3 bases and J lost 5 bases. Germline V gives CDR1 SEHNR, CDR2 FQNEAQ (reference sequence). The CDR3 loop is CASSFGDRGLKDEQYF. The CDR3 coding sequence is TGTGCCAGCAGCTTTGGTGACAGGGGGCTGAAGGACGAGCAGTACTTC.

In this sample, this clone turned up a few times. The CDR3 DNA is TGCGCCAGCAGCTCAGGACTAGCGGGGGAAACTAGCACAGATACGCAGTATTTT. As protein: CASSSGLAGETSTDTQYF. The V and J genes are TRBV5-1 and TRBJ2-3; TRBD2 matches 13 bases. The CDR3 is 18 amino acids. Trimming removed 3 bases from V and 0 bases from J; junction bases left unmatched: 7. CDR1 is SGHRS and CDR2 is YFSETQ in the germline V gene. Together with reference TRBV5-1 and TRBJ2-3, the CDR3 gives the full variable domain: KAGVTQTPRYLIKTRGQQVTLSCSPISGHRSVSWYQQTPGQGLQFLFEYFSETQRNKGNFPGRFSGRQFSNSRSEMNVSTLELGDSALYLCASSSGLAGETSTDTQYFGPGTRLTVL.

This chain links TRBV5-5 with TRBJ1-4, with 7 bases that match TRBD1. The length of the CDR3 is 13 residues. Losses at the gene ends were 10 bases for V and 8 bases for J; bases not matched to a gene: 11. The germline V gene encodes CDR1 SGHKS and CDR2 YYEKEE (reference sequence). This CDR3 reads CASKQGTGEKLFF. CDR3 bases: TGTGCCTCAAAACAGGGGACGGGAGAAAAACTGTTTTTT. Full variable domain (missing parts from reference TRBV5-5 and TRBJ1-4): DAGVTQSPTHLIKTRGQQVTLRCSPISGHKSVSWYQQVLGQGPQFIFQYYEKEERGRGNFPDRFSARQFPNYSSELNVNALLLGDSALYLCASKQGTGEKLFFGSGTQLSVL.

CDR3 nucleotide sequence: TGTGCCAGCTCACCCCGTTCTTCAGGGAGTTCTGCGTACGAGCAGTACTTC. This sequence encodes CASSPRSSGSSAYEQYF. V usage is TRBV18 and J usage is TRBJ2-7, with D possibly being TRBD1 or TRBD2 (5 bases each). Germline values: CDR1 KGHSH, CDR2 LQKENI. The CDR3 is 17 residues long. V lost 3 bases and J lost 4, with 22 bases in between.

This clone was counted once. The chain combines TRBV6-1 with TRBJ2-5, with TRBD2 matching 7 bases. The J segment lost 0 bases and the V segment lost 7 bases, leaving 5 bases of the junction unmatched. Germline V CDR1 and CDR2: MNHNS, SASEGT. The CDR3 length is 14 residues. The CDR3 sequence: CASTRREYQETQYF. The CDR3 coding sequence is TGTGCCAGCACCCGGCGGGAGTACCAAGAGACCCAGTACTTC.

The rearrangement links TRBV11-2 to TRBJ2-1; 13 bases agree with TRBD2. The junction had 6 bases not matched to a gene; V was cut back by 0 bases and J by 7 bases. This CDR3 contains 17 residues. The V gene's germline CDR1 is SGHAT and CDR2 FQNNGV. The DNA of the CDR3 is TGTGCCAGCAGCTTAGATGAGCGGACTAGCGGGAGTAATGAGCAGTTCTTC. This gives the protein CASSLDERTSGSNEQFF.

This clone was detected only a few times. V and J are TRBV27 and TRBJ2-3; 11 positions match TRBD2. Germline loops: CDR1 MNHEY, CDR2 SMNVEV (reference sequence). The trim removed 6 bases at V and 5 bases at J, leaving 7 bases unmatched. CDR3 length: 15 amino acids. The CDR3 loop reads CASSTRLAGLDTQYF. CDR3 coding DNA: TGTGCCAGCAGCACCAGACTAGCGGGATTAGATACGCAGTATTTT.

This chain joins TRBV5-6 and TRBJ1-2, with D possibly TRBD1 on 5 matching bases. Germline assignment: CDR1 SGHDT and CDR2 YYEEEE. There are 13 residues in the CDR3. Deletions cut 4 bases from V and 8 bases from J, with 15 bases between. CDR3 bases: TGTGCCAGCAGCGTCACAGGAGTAGGAGGCTACACCTTC. This codes for CASSVTGVGGYTF.

The chain uses TRBV10-3 and TRBJ1-4, with D perhaps matching TRBD1 (5 bases). CDR3 length: 13 residues. From germline, CDR1 is ENHRY and CDR2 SYGVKD. V was cut by 8 bases and J by 3 bases, with 10 bases left in between. CDR3 coding DNA: TGTGCCATCTCGGGGGACGCTAATGAAAAACTGTTTTTT. Residues: CAISGDANEKLFF.

The chain has TRBV19 and TRBJ2-3, with TRBD2 identical over 9 bases. The germline V gene has CDR1 LNHDA and CDR2 SQIVND (reference sequence). V was clipped by 5 bases and J by 0 bases; unmatched bases: 9. The CDR3 is made up of 17 amino acids. This chain's CDR3 is CASSSADTSGSTDTQYF. The CDR3 DNA reads TGTGCCAGTAGTTCCGCAGATACTAGCGGGAGCACAGATACGCAGTATTTT.

The CDR3: CASSRLFSAETDTQYF. The CDR3 nucleotides read TGTGCCAGCAGCCGCCTTTTTAGCGCAGAAACAGATACGCAGTATTTT. The chain joins TRBV6-6 to TRBJ2-3; tentative D call: TRBD2 (5 bases). The CDR3 is 16 residues long. The V end lost 6 bases, the J end lost 3 bases, and 19 bases lay between the germline ends. Looked up from germline, CDR1 is MNHNY and CDR2 is SVGAGI (reference sequence).

CDR3 DNA: TGTGCCACCAGCAGAGATCGAGGGAGTCAGAATGAGCAGTTCTTC. Translating it yields CATSRDRGSQNEQFF. The chain has TRBV15 and TRBJ2-1; D may be TRBD2 (5 bases). This CDR3 region has 15 residues. Deletions cut 0 bases from V and 7 bases from J, with 13 bases between. Germline loops: CDR1 LNHNV, CDR2 YYDKDF (reference sequence).

The chain joins TRBV7-9 to TRBJ2-3, with D uncertain. This CDR3 spans 15 amino acids. Trimming pared 3 bases from V and 0 bases from J, leaving 10 bases between. The germline V gene encodes CDR1 SEHNR and CDR2 FQNEAQ (reference sequence). The CDR3 sequence is CASSLSGRSTDTQYF. The CDR3 nucleotides read TGTGCCAGCAGCTTGTCGGGCCGAAGCACAGATACGCAGTATTTT.

This sequence joins TRBV5-1 and TRBJ2-5; the D gene could be TRBD1 or TRBD2 (5 bases each). Germline-derived CDR1 and CDR2 are SGHRS and YFSETQ. V lost 5 bases to trimming and J lost 1 base, with 12 bases between them. The length of the CDR3 is 14 residues. The CDR3 is CASRAGDPQETQYF. The CDR3 nucleotides are TGCGCCAGCAGAGCCGGGGACCCCCAAGAGACCCAGTACTTC.

The chain links TRBV5-1 to TRBJ2-3; 7 positions match TRBD2. Germline V gives CDR1 SGHRS, CDR2 YFSETQ. This CDR3 has 15 residues. V lost 1 base, J lost 5 bases, and 7 bases stayed unmatched. CDR3 amino acids: CASSLRAGVGDTQYF. For the CDR3, the DNA is TGCGCCAGCAGCTTGAGGGCGGGAGTAGGAGATACGCAGTATTTT. The complete variable domain, with remaining parts taken from reference TRBV5-1 and TRBJ2-3, reads KAGVTQTPRYLIKTRGQQVTLSCSPISGHRSVSWYQQTPGQGLQFLFEYFSETQRNKGNFPGRFSGRQFSNSRSEMNVSTLELGDSALYLCASSLRAGVGDTQYFGPGTRLTVL.

The V call is TRBV2, the J call TRBJ2-2; no reliable D call. This CDR3 has 14 residues. Germline assignment: CDR1 SNHLY and CDR2 FYNNEI. The V end lost 7 bases, the J end lost 0 bases, and 9 bases lay between the germline ends. CDR3 region: CASKAGTNTGELFF. The CDR3 coding sequence is TGTGCCAGCAAGGCCGGAACGAACACCGGGGAGCTGTTTTTT. Full variable domain (missing parts from reference TRBV2 and TRBJ2-2): EPEVTQTPSHQVTQMGQEVILRCVPISNHLYFYWYRQILGQKVEFLVSFYNNEISEKSEIFDDQFSVERPDGSNFTLKIRSTKLEDSAMYFCASKAGTNTGELFFGEGSRLTVL.

The chain has TRBV6-5 and TRBJ1-5, with 9 bases that match TRBD1. Per germline, CDR1 MNHEY and CDR2 SVGAGI. The CDR3 is 15 residues long. J was trimmed by 6 bases and V by 6 bases; bases with no gene match: 9. The CDR3 sequence: CASSPTGGGGQPQHF. The CDR3 DNA sequence: TGTGCCAGCAGCCCAACAGGGGGCGGGGGTCAGCCCCAGCATTTT.

This chain uses TRBV10-2 with TRBJ2-2; D is unresolved. The CDR3 sequence is 17 residues long. V gave up 1 base and J gave up 1 base, with 13 bases separating them. The germline CDR1 and CDR2 sequences are WSHSY and SAAADI. The CDR3 sequence: CASSEFLLKRNTGELFF. DNA of the CDR3: TGCGCCAGCAGTGAGTTCTTACTGAAAAGGAACACCGGGGAGCTGTTTTTT.

The J gene is TRBJ1-1, the V gene TRBV10-3; D remains ambiguous. CDR3 length: 13 residues. Trimming cost V 4 bases and J 3 bases, with 9 bases left between them. CDR1 is ENHRY, CDR2 SYGVKD, per germline. The CDR3 DNA reads TGTGCCATCAGTGTATCCCCCGACACTGAAGCTTTCTTT. As protein: CAISVSPDTEAFF.

The chain combines TRBV18 with TRBJ2-1, with 12 nucleotides matching TRBD2. From germline, CDR1 is KGHSH and CDR2 LQKENI. The trim removed 4 bases at V and 3 bases at J, leaving 4 bases unmatched. CDR3 size: 16 residues. CDR3 amino acids: CASSRTSGDFYNEQFF. DNA for the CDR3: TGTGCCAGCTCACGGACTAGCGGGGATTTCTACAATGAGCAGTTCTTC.

V and J are TRBV5-1 and TRBJ2-7, with D possibly TRBD2 on 5 matching bases. The CDR3 consists of 13 residues. V lost 5 bases to trimming and J lost 0 bases, with 9 bases between them. The germline V gene has CDR1 SGHRS and CDR2 YFSETQ. Written as DNA, the CDR3 is TGCGCCAGCAGAAGTGGGAGCTCCTACGAGCAGTACTTC. It encodes CASRSGSSYEQYF. The full variable domain, rest sourced from reference TRBV5-1 and TRBJ2-7, is KAGVTQTPRYLIKTRGQQVTLSCSPISGHRSVSWYQQTPGQGLQFLFEYFSETQRNKGNFPGRFSGRQFSNSRSEMNVSTLELGDSALYLCASRSGSSYEQYFGPGTRLTVT.

The chain is built from TRBV7-2 and TRBJ2-5; perhaps TRBD1 as D (6 bases). The CDR3 spans 15 residues. Trimming took off 3 bases at V and 5 bases at J, with 16 bases between the two ends. Per germline, CDR1 SGHTA and CDR2 FQGNSA. CDR3 in DNA: TGTGCCAGCAGCTTCGATACAGGGTTCGGGGAGACCCAGTACTTC. Protein: CASSFDTGFGETQYF.

The CDR3 loop is CASSPATGLIDTGELFF. DNA for the CDR3: TGTGCCAGCTCGCCTGCGACAGGACTGATTGACACCGGGGAGCTGTTTTTT. The J gene is TRBJ2-2, the V gene TRBV18, with D maybe TRBD1 (6 bases). This CDR3 is built from 17 residues. The germline V gene has CDR1 KGHSH and CDR2 LQKENI. V lost 6 bases and J lost 3, with 20 bases in between. The entire variable domain, with the rest obtained from reference TRBV18 and TRBJ2-2, is as follows: NAGVMQNPRHLVRRRGQEARLRCSPMKGHSHVYWYRQLPEEGLKFMVYLQKENIIDESGMPKERFSAEFPKEGPSILRIQQVVRGDSAAYFCASSPATGLIDTGELFFGEGSRLTVL.